This record covers a single T cell receptor (beta chain). These data come from a study of human T cells and chemical hapten exposure. TCRdb processed the RACE reads anew with MiXCR; each CDR3 protein has one entry. The data hold 35,000 to 55,000 distinct CDR3 sequences, with 3% to 4% observed a single time. The V and J ends lost 2 bases and 2 bases respectively, with 6 bases between them. CDR3 length: 13 amino acids. Sample time point: healthy volunteer bleed at 6 weeks. Unfractionated whole blood yielded total RNA. The specimen was whole blood. The V and J genes are TRBV12-3 or TRBV12-4 and TRBJ1-1, with no clear D. This receptor was identified in a human donor in good health. Some clones in this sample may be carry-over from other donors' samples. The CDR3: CASSLTINTEAFF. CDR3 in DNA: TGTGCCAGCAGTTTAACAATAAACACTGAAGCTTTCTTT.